Below are 5 T cell receptor beta chains sequenced from a single sample in a study of blood T cell repertoires in COVID-19. Only in-frame clones appear in the TCRdb table, and some are missing; sequencing was by immunoSEQ multiplex PCR. Of tens of thousands of clones listed, approximately 84% are singletons. The specimen was peripheral blood. These receptors all stem from a man in his sixties with acute or convalescent COVID-19.

The chain joins TRBV30 to TRBJ2-3; 11 bases map to TRBD2. Germline V gene lookup returns CDR1 GTSNPN and CDR2 SVGIG (reference sequence). The CDR3 spans 14 residues. V lost 5 bases to trimming and J lost 2 bases; unmatched junction nucleotides: 3. CDR3 DNA sequence: TGTGCCTGGTCTAGCGGGGGGCCCACAGATACGCAGTATTTT. Amino acid sequence: CAWSSGGPTDTQYF.

V gene TRBV10-3 combines with J gene TRBJ1-2; 8 bases are a match to TRBD1. V lost 2 bases and J lost 2; bases outside the gene matches: 1. Per the germline V gene, CDR1 is ENHRY and CDR2 is SYGVKD. CDR3 length: 14 residues. The CDR3 loop reads CAISEDRGNYGYTF. CDR3 coding DNA: TGTGCCATCAGTGAGGACAGGGGAAACTATGGCTACACCTTC.

This clone was seen once. The chain is built from TRBV29-1 and TRBJ2-2; 8 positions match TRBD2. The CDR3 spans 13 residues. V shed 3 bases and J 5 bases; nucleotides not matched to a gene: 2. Per germline, CDR1 SQVTM and CDR2 ANQGSEA. The CDR3 here is CSVDSGVTGELFF. The CDR3 DNA reads TGCAGCGTTGATAGCGGGGTAACCGGGGAGCTGTTTTTT.

The chain joins TRBV20-1 to TRBJ2-7; TRBD2 matches at 7 bases. Germline values: CDR1 DFQATT, CDR2 SNEGSKA (reference sequence). J was trimmed by 4 bases and V by 3 bases; bases with no gene match: 0. The CDR3 length is 11 residues. This CDR3 is CSARGGYEQYF. The DNA of the CDR3 is TGCAGTGCTAGGGGGGGGTACGAGCAGTACTTC.

The gene calls are TRBV6-2 or TRBV6-3 and TRBJ2-3, with 13 bases matching TRBD2. Germline CDR1 reads MNHEY; CDR2 reads SVGEGT. V trimming: 5 bases; J trimming: 5 bases; junction bases outside the gene matches: 10. This CDR3 is 17 amino acids long. Written as DNA, the CDR3 is TGTGCCAGCAGTCCCAAACTAGCGGGGGGGCTCGGAGATACGCAGTATTTT. The encoded protein is CASSPKLAGGLGDTQYF.